This TCR beta chain came from a study of breast tumors, draining lymph nodes, adjacent tissues. General observations from the study: Tumor T cell lymph node origin was a supported hypothesis, not proven. The data were judged consistent with most tumor T cells coming from lymph node and expanding in tumor. Tumors had less TCR diversity than lymph nodes, more than nontumor tissue.

The lymph nodes were axillary draining lymph nodes from breast cancer patients. This clonotype showed up just a few times. Antigen: not known. TCRdb re-called the multiplex PCR reads through MiXCR, storing one row per CDR3 protein. The data hold under 250,000 distinct CDR3 sequences, with about 32% observed a single time. With V trimmed by 6 bases and J by 3 bases, 9 bases remained unmatched. The CDR3 covers 15 residues. Germline V gene lookup returns CDR1 MNHEY and CDR2 SVGEGT. The source material was axillary lymph node tissue. This TCR derives from a female donor with breast cancer. Some clones in this sample may be carry-over from other donors' samples. The V and J genes are TRBV6-2 or TRBV6-3 and TRBJ2-7; 9 bases line up with TRBD1. CDR3 residues: CASRPVGTGLYEQYF. CDR3 coding DNA: TGTGCCAGCAGACCCGTGGGGACAGGGCTCTACGAGCAGTACTTC.